Listed below are T cell receptor beta chains from one sample, sequenced in a study of T cell responses to AZD1222 COVID-19 vaccine. Libraries were prepared by immunoSEQ multiplex PCR; TCRdb keeps only in-frame clonotypes and omits some of them. Of 100,000 to 120,000 clones in the sample, more than 70% were seen once. This specimen consisted of peripheral blood, obtained on day 0 of AZD1222 vaccination. These receptors originate from an adult in good health. Both conserved end residues are trimmed from each CDR3. The order of the fields is V gene, clone size, D gene, CDR3 protein. D genes are given only for firm matches. Expanded clones get a size class; other rows say once, few or many, or leave the size out.

>TRBV4-1|-|TRBD1
ASSQEAQGSTGELF
>TRBV6-6|-|TRBD1
ASSSDRGRGNQPQH
>TRBV3-1/TRBV3-2|-|TRBD1
ASSRTQGTSGNTIY
>TRBV4-1|-|-
ASSRGSEAF
>TRBV11-3|-|-
ASSSGERETQY
>TRBV7-8|-|-
ASSLKGIGGELF
>TRBV5-1|-|-
ASSPGTARHEQY
>TRBV4-1|once|-
ASSQDPGLAGNTIY
>TRBV4-2|-|-
ASSQDFHASSYNEQF
>TRBV6-6|-|TRBD1
ASSTGQAYGYT
>TRBV19|-|-
ASSPQTALNTEAF
>TRBV7-9|few|-
ASSQAGRTDTQY
>TRBV19|-|-
ASSIEKGASGQPQH
>TRBV4-1|-|-
ASSRSGEKLF
>TRBV15|-|-
ATSRDGGDGYT